This passage covers 21 T cell receptor beta chains from one sample sequenced in a study of cytomegalovirus exposure and HLA in healthy donors. The table came from immunoSEQ multiplex PCR; TCRdb's copy has only in-frame clones and leaves some out. The data contain fewer than 250,000 clones, approximately 90% of them singletons. The sample comprised PBMCs. These receptors came from a man aged 18 to 29 in good health and CMV-seronegative.

This chain links TRBV19 with TRBJ2-3; D is undetermined. V dropped 3 bases and J dropped 5 bases, with 3 bases sitting between them. CDR1 LNHDA and CDR2 SQIVND come from the germline V gene (reference sequence). CDR3 length equals 11 residues. CDR3 in amino acids: CASSIKDTQYF. As DNA, the CDR3 is TGTGCCAGTAGTATCAAAGATACGCAGTATTTT.

The genes are TRBV5-1 and TRBJ2-3; D is perhaps TRBD1 (5 bases). This CDR3 contains 15 residues. Looked up from germline, CDR1 is SGHRS and CDR2 is YFSETQ. V gave up 0 bases and J gave up 0 bases, with 8 bases separating them. CDR3 nucleotide sequence: TGCGCCAGCAGCTTGGAGGGGAAGAGCACAGATACGCAGTATTTT. Amino acid sequence: CASSLEGKSTDTQYF.

The chain carries TRBV5-8 and TRBJ1-5, with D unclear. Trimming removed 0 bases at V and 0 bases at J, with 10 bases between. Looked up from germline, CDR1 is SGHTS and CDR2 is YDEGEE. The CDR3 is 16 amino acids. Written as DNA, the CDR3 is TGTGCCAGCAGCTTGGCCCTCACGGGTAGCAATCAGCCCCAGCATTTT. This codes for CASSLALTGSNQPQHF.

The CDR3 coding sequence is TGTGCCAGCAGTTTATTGACTAGCGGAGCGATTAACATTCAGTACTTC. Translation gives CASSLLTSGAINIQYF. The genes are TRBV27 and TRBJ2-4, with 9 positions matching TRBD2. J gave up 7 bases and V 1 base, and 8 bases lay outside the gene matches. Germline V gene data show CDR1 as MNHEY and CDR2 as SMNVEV (reference sequence). This CDR3 has 16 residues.

The chain uses TRBV9 and TRBJ2-7; 7 positions match TRBD1. The V segment lost 0 bases and the J segment 3 bases; nucleotides outside the gene matches: 6. Germline V gene data show CDR1 as SGDLS and CDR2 as YYNGEE. This CDR3 contains 15 residues. The CDR3 is CASSVGWTGNYEQYF. In DNA form, the CDR3 reads TGTGCCAGCAGCGTAGGGTGGACAGGAAACTACGAGCAGTACTTC.

The rearrangement uses TRBV1 and TRBJ2-7; the table names TRBD2, a call not compared with the DNA. TRBV1 is described as a pseudogene. CDR3 length: 15 residues. CDR3 region: CTSSHPLAASYEQYF. CDR3 in DNA: TGCACCAGCAGCCACCCACTAGCGGCGTCCTACGAGCAGTACTTC.

This clone came up a few times. The junction does not match germline at one end; this may be a read error. The chain is built from TRBV7-7 and TRBJ1-5; D is ambiguous. The germline V gene encodes CDR1 SSHAT and CDR2 FNYEAQ (reference sequence). The CDR3 extends over 13 amino acids. The CDR3 DNA reads TGTGCTAGCAGCACCAGTCGTGATCAGCCCCAGCATTTT. Amino acid sequence: CASSTSRDQPQHF.

This chain joins TRBV7-7 and TRBJ2-1; 13 bases agree with TRBD2. Germline CDR1 and CDR2: SSHAT and FNYEAQ (reference sequence). This CDR3 contains 17 residues. V was pared by 4 bases and J by 6 bases, with 9 bases of the junction left unmatched. CDR3 in amino acids: CASSSISGTSGVNEQFF. The CDR3 DNA is TGTGCCAGCAGCTCAATATCCGGGACTAGCGGGGTCAATGAGCAGTTCTTC.

The rearrangement joins TRBV30 to TRBJ1-2; D gene unclear. In germline, CDR1 is GTSNPN, CDR2 SVGIG (reference sequence). This CDR3 has 14 residues. Trimming stripped 4 bases from V and 6 bases from J, with 18 bases between. The CDR3 bases are TGTGCCTGGAACGCCAACCGAGGGTGGGATGGCTACACCTTC. Translation: CAWNANRGWDGYTF.

The rearrangement joins TRBV6-1 to TRBJ1-1; a weak D match, TRBD1 (6 bases). CDR1 is MNHNS, CDR2 SASEGT, per germline. Trimming left V 8 bases short and J 7 bases short, with 17 bases between. This CDR3 contains 13 residues. The CDR3 bases are TGTGCCAGCGGAAGAACAGGGTTTAGTGAAGCTTTCTTT. The encoded protein is CASGRTGFSEAFF.

The chain is built from TRBV27 and TRBJ2-2; the match to TRBD1 covers 7 bases. The germline gives CDR1 MNHEY, CDR2 SMNVEV (reference sequence). The J segment lost 2 bases and the V segment lost 4 bases, leaving 10 bases of the junction unmatched. The CDR3 is 17 residues long. CDR3 in amino acids: CASSWAGGVDNTGELFF. CDR3 sequence (DNA): TGTGCCAGCAGTTGGGCAGGGGGAGTAGATAACACCGGGGAGCTGTTTTTT.

The chain uses TRBV6-5 and TRBJ2-7, with D perhaps TRBD2 (5 bases). Germline V lookup: CDR1 MNHEY, CDR2 SVGAGI. V was pared by 6 bases and J by 6 bases, with 9 bases between. CDR3 length: 11 amino acids. CDR3 amino acids: CASRGGVEQYF. The CDR3 coding sequence is TGTGCCAGCAGAGGAGGAGTCGAGCAGTACTTC.

The chain is built from TRBV5-1 and TRBJ2-5, with TRBD2 matching over 7 bases. The CDR3 sequence is 13 residues long. The V and J ends lost 2 bases and 3 bases, in that order; junction bases with no gene match: 1. The germline CDR1 and CDR2 sequences are SGHRS and YFSETQ. CDR3 protein: CASSFRGEETQYF. DNA for the CDR3: TGCGCCAGCAGCTTTCGGGGGGAAGAGACCCAGTACTTC. Combining the CDR3 with reference TRBV5-1 and TRBJ2-5 gives the whole variable domain KAGVTQTPRYLIKTRGQQVTLSCSPISGHRSVSWYQQTPGQGLQFLFEYFSETQRNKGNFPGRFSGRQFSNSRSEMNVSTLELGDSALYLCASSFRGEETQYFGPGTRLLVL.

This chain links TRBV5-6 with TRBJ2-1; 7 nucleotides align to TRBD1. The germline gives CDR1 SGHDT, CDR2 YYEEEE. J lost 2 bases, V lost 2 bases, and 4 bases had no gene match. This CDR3 comprises 15 residues. The CDR3 loop reads CASSFDRVAYNEQFF. CDR3 DNA: TGTGCCAGCAGCTTCGACAGGGTGGCCTACAATGAGCAGTTCTTC.

The chain recombines TRBV4-2 with TRBJ1-6, with D possibly being TRBD1 (5 bases). Germline CDR1 LGHNA, CDR2 YNFKEQ. The V gene lost 4 bases and the J gene lost 0 bases, with 13 bases spanning the gap. This CDR3 is 17 amino acids long. CDR3 amino acids: CASSRDLTSSYNSPLHF. CDR3 coding DNA: TGTGCCAGCAGCCGGGACTTAACTAGCTCCTATAATTCACCCCTCCACTTT.

This clone was observed once. Other DNA sequences in the sample encode the same CDR3. The chain recombines TRBV7-2 with TRBJ2-7; D not certain. The CDR3 has 11 amino acids. V lost 4 bases and J 3 bases, leaving 4 bases between the germline ends. Germline V CDR1 and CDR2: SGHTA, FQGNSA. This CDR3 is CASSSVYEQYF. The CDR3 DNA sequence: TGTGCCAGCAGCTCCGTCTACGAGCAGTACTTC.

The chain carries TRBV7-2 and TRBJ2-7; D is perhaps TRBD1 (5 bases). The germline V gene has CDR1 SGHTA and CDR2 FQGNSA. Trimming removed 5 bases from V and 2 bases from J, with 16 bases in between. The CDR3 is 15 amino acids. The CDR3 nucleotides are TGTGCCAGCAGCCCTTGGCAGGGCGAAACCTACGAGCAGTACTTC. Residues: CASSPWQGETYEQYF.

This clone appeared a single time. CDR3 DNA: TGTGCCAGCAGCCCCCCTCAGTCCGCCGGGGCCAACGTCCTGACTTTC. This encodes CASSPPQSAGANVLTF. The chain joins TRBV7-3 to TRBJ2-6; unclear D gene. CDR3 length: 16 amino acids. The V and J ends lost 5 bases and 4 bases respectively, with 15 bases between them. Germline V CDR1 and CDR2: SGHTA, FQGTGA. The complete variable domain, with remaining parts taken from reference TRBV7-3 and TRBJ2-6, reads GAGVSQTPSNKVTEKGKYVELRCDPISGHTALYWYRQSLGQGPEFLIYFQGTGAADDSGLPNDRFFAVRPEGSVSTLKIQRTERGDSAVYLCASSPPQSAGANVLTFGAGSRLTVL.

The chain is built from TRBV2 and TRBJ2-1; maybe TRBD1 (6 bases). Per the germline V gene, CDR1 is SNHLY and CDR2 is FYNNEI. The CDR3 extends over 14 amino acids. V shed 4 bases and J shed 7 bases, with 14 bases lying between them. The CDR3 DNA reads as TGTGCCAGCAGTGGACCCGGGACACTGAATGAGCAGTTCTTC. Amino acids: CASSGPGTLNEQFF.

This clone turned up a few times. This chain joins TRBV6-5 and TRBJ2-1; TRBD2 aligns across 13 bases. The CDR3 spans 15 residues. Germline CDR1 MNHEY, CDR2 SVGAGI. V lost 5 bases, J lost 8 bases, and 6 bases stayed unmatched. The CDR3 here is CASSGLAGVSHEQFF. CDR3 coding DNA: TGTGCCAGCAGTGGACTAGCGGGAGTCAGCCATGAGCAGTTCTTC.

The chain has TRBV15 and TRBJ2-3; 7 nucleotides agree with TRBD1. Germline V gene data show CDR1 as LNHNV and CDR2 as YYDKDF (reference sequence). This CDR3 is built from 18 residues. The ends lost 1 base at V and 1 base at J; junction bases unmatched: 11. The CDR3: CATSRGWDHRGGTDTQYF. For the CDR3, the DNA is TGTGCCACCAGCAGAGGTTGGGATCACAGGGGAGGCACAGATACGCAGTATTTT.